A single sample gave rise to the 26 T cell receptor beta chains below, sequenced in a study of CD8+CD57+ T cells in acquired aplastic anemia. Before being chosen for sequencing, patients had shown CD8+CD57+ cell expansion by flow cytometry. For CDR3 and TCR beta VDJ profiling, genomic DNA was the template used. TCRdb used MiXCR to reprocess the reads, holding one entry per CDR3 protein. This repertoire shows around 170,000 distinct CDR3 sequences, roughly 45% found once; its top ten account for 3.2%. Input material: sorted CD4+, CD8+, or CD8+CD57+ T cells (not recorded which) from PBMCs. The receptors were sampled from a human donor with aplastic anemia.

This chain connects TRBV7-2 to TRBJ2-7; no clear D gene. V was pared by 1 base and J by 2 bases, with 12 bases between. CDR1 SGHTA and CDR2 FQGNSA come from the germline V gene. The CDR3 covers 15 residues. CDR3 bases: TGTGCCAGCAGCTTAGGTTTGACGGTTACCTACGAGCAGTACTTC. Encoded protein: CASSLGLTVTYEQYF.

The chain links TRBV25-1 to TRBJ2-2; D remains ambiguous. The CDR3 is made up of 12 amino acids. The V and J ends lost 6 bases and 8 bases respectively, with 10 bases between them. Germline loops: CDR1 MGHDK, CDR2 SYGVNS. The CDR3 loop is CASSLRAGELFF. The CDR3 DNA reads TGTGCCAGCAGCCTAAGAGCGGGGGAGCTGTTTTTT.

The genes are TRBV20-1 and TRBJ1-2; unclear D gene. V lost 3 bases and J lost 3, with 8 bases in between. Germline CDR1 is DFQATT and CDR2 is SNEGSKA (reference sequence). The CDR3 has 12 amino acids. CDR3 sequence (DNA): TGCAGTGCTAGGTTGGAGGACTATGGCTACACCTTC. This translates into CSARLEDYGYTF.

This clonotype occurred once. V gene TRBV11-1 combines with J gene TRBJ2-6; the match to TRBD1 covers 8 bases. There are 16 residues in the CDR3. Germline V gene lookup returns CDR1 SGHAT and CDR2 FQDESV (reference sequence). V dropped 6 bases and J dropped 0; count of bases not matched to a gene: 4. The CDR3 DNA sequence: TGTGCCAGCAGGAAGGACAGGGTCTCTGGGGCCAACGTCCTGACTTTC. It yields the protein CASRKDRVSGANVLTF. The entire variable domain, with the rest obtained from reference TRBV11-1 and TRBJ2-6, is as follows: EAEVAQSPRYKITEKSQAVAFWCDPISGHATLYWYRQILGQGPELLVQFQDESVVDDSQLPKDRFSAERLKGVDSTLKIQPAELGDSAMYLCASRKDRVSGANVLTFGAGSRLTVL.

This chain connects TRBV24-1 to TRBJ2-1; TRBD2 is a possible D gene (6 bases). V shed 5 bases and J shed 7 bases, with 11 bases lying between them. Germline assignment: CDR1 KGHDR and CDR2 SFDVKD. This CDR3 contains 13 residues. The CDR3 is CATSVGAGNEQFF. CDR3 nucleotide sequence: TGTGCCACCAGTGTGGGCGCGGGAAATGAGCAGTTCTTC.

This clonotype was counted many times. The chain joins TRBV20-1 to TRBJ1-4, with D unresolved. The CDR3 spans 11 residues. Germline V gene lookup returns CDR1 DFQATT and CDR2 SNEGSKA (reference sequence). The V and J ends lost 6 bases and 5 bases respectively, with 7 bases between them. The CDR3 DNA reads TGCAGTGCAGTCCAGAATGAAAAACTGTTTTTT. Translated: CSAVQNEKLFF.

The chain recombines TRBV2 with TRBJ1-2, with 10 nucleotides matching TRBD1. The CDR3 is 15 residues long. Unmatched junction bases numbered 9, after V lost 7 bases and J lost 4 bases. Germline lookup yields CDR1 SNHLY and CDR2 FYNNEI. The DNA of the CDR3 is TGTGCCAGCAAACGGACAGGGGGGGGTCTCTATGGCTACACCTTC. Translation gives CASKRTGGGLYGYTF.

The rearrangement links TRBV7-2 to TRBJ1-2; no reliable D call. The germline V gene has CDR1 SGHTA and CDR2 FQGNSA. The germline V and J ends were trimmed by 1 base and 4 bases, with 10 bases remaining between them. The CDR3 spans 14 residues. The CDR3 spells CASSLGGSSYGYTF. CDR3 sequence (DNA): TGTGCCAGCAGCTTAGGAGGCAGCTCCTATGGCTACACCTTC.

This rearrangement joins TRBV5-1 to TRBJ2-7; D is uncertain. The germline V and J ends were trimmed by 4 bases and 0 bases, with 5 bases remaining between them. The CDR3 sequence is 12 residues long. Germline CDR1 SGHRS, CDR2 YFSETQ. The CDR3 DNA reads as TGCGCCAGCAGCGCGAACTCCTACGAGCAGTACTTC. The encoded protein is CASSANSYEQYF.

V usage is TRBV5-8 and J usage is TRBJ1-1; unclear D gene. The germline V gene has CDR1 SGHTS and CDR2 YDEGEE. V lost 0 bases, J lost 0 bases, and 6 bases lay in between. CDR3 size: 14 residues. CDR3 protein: CASSLGHMNTEAFF. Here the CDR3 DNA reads TGTGCCAGCAGCTTGGGACACATGAACACTGAAGCTTTCTTT. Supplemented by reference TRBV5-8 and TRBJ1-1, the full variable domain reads EAGVTQSPTHLIKTRGQQATLRCSPISGHTSVYWYQQALGLGLQFLLWYDEGEERNRGNFPPRFSGRQFPNYSSELNVNALELEDSALYLCASSLGHMNTEAFFGQGTRLTVV.

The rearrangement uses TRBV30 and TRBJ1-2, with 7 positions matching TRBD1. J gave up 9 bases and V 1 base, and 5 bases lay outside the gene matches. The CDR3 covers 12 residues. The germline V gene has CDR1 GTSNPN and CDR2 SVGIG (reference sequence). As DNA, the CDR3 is TGTGCCTGGAGTGCAGACAGGGACCGCTACACCTTC. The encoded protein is CAWSADRDRYTF.

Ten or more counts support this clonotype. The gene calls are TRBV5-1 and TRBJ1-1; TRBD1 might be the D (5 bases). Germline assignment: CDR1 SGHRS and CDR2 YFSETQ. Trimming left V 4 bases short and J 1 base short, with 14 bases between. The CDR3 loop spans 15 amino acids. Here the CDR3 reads CASSPGGARNTEAFF. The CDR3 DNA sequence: TGCGCCAGCAGCCCGGGAGGGGCCAGGAACACTGAAGCTTTCTTT. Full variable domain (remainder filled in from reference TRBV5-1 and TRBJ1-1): KAGVTQTPRYLIKTRGQQVTLSCSPISGHRSVSWYQQTPGQGLQFLFEYFSETQRNKGNFPGRFSGRQFSNSRSEMNVSTLELGDSALYLCASSPGGARNTEAFFGQGTRLTVV.

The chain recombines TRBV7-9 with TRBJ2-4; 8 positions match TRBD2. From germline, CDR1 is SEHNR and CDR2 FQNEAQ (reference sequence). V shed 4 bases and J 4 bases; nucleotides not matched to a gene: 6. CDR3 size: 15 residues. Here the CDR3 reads CASSWSLAEKNIQYF. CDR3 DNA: TGTGCCAGCAGCTGGTCACTAGCGGAAAAAAACATTCAGTACTTC.

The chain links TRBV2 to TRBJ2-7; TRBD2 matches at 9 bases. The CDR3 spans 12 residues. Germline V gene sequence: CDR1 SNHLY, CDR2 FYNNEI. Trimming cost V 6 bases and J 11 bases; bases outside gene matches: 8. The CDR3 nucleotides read TGTGCCAGCAGCGTTCCTAGCGGGGAGGAGTACTTC. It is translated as CASSVPSGEEYF.

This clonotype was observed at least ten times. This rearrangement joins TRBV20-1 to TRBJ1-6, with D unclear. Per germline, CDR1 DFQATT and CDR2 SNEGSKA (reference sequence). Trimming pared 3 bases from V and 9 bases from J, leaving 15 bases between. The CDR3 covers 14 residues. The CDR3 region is CSASVGRSGSPLHF. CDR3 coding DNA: TGCAGTGCTAGTGTAGGGAGGTCTGGTTCACCCCTCCACTTT.

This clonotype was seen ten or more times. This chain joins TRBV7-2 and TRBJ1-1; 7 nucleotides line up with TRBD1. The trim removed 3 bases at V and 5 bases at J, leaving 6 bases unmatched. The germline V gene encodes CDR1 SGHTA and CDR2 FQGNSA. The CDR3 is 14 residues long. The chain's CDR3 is CASSLPGGFTEAFF. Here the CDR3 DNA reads TGTGCCAGCAGCTTGCCAGGGGGGTTTACTGAAGCTTTCTTT.

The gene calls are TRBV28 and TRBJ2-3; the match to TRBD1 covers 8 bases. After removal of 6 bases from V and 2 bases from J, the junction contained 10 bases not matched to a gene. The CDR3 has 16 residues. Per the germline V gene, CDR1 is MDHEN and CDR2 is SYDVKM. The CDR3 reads CASSHRQGSSTDTQYF. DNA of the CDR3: TGTGCCAGCAGCCACCGACAGGGGTCGTCCACAGATACGCAGTATTTT.

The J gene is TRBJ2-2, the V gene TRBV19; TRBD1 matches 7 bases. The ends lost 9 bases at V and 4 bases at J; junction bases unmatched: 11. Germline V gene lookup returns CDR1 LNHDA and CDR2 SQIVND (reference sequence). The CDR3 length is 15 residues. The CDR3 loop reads CASSHDRVGTGELFF. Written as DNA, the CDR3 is TGTGCCAGCAGCCATGACAGGGTTGGCACCGGGGAGCTGTTTTTT.

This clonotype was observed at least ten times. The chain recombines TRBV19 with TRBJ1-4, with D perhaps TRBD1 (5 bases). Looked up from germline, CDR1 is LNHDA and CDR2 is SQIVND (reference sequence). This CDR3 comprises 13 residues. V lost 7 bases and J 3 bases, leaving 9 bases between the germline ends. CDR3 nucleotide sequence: TGTGCCAGTAACCAGGGTCCTAATGAAAAACTGTTTTTT. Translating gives CASNQGPNEKLFF.

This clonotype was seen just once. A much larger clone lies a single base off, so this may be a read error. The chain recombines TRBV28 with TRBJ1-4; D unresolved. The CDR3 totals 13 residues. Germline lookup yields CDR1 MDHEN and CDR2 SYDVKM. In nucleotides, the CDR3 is TGTGCCAGCAGTTTATTCATGGAGGAAAAACTGGTTTTT. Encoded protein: CASSLFMEEKLVF.

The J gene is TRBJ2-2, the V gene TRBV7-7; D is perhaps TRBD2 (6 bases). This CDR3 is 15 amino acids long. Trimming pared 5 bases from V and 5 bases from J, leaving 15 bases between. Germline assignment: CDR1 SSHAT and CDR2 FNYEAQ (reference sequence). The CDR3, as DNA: TGTGCCAGCAGCGGAGGGACTCTACGGACCGGGGAGCTGTTTTTT. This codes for CASSGGTLRTGELFF.

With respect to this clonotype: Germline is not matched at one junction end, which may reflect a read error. CDR3 bases: TGTGCCAGCAGTCCTCCTCAGGGGGGCTATGGCTACACCTTC. As protein: CASSPPQGGYGYTF. The rearrangement joins TRBV10-3 to TRBJ1-2, with 7 bases identical to TRBD1. In germline, CDR1 is ENHRY, CDR2 SYGVKD. There are 14 residues in the CDR3.

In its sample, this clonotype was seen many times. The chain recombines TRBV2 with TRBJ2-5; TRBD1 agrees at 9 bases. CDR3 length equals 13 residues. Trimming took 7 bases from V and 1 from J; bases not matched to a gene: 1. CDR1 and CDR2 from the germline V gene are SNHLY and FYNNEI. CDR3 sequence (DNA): TGTGCCAGCAAGGGACAGGGCCAAGAGACCCAGTACTTC. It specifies CASKGQGQETQYF.

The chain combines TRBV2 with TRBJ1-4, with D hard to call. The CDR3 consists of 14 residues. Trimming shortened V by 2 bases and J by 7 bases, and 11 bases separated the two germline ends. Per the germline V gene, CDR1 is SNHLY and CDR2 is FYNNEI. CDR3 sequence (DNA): TGTGCCAGCAGTGAAATAACGGCGAGTGAAAAACTGTTTTTT. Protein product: CASSEITASEKLFF. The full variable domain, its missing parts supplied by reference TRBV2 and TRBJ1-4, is EPEVTQTPSHQVTQMGQEVILRCVPISNHLYFYWYRQILGQKVEFLVSFYNNEISEKSEIFDDQFSVERPDGSNFTLKIRSTKLEDSAMYFCASSEITASEKLFFGSGTQLSVL.

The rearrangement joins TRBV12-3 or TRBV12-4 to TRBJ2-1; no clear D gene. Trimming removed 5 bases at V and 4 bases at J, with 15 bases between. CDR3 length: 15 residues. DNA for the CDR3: TGTGCCAGCAGTCTTAGACAAGATGGGTACAATGAGCAGTTCTTC. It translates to CASSLRQDGYNEQFF.

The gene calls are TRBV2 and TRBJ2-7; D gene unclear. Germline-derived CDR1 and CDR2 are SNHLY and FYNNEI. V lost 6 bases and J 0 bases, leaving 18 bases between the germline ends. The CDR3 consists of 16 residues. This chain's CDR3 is CASSQDSAVNSYEQYF. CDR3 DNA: TGTGCCAGCAGCCAAGATTCGGCGGTGAACTCCTACGAGCAGTACTTC.